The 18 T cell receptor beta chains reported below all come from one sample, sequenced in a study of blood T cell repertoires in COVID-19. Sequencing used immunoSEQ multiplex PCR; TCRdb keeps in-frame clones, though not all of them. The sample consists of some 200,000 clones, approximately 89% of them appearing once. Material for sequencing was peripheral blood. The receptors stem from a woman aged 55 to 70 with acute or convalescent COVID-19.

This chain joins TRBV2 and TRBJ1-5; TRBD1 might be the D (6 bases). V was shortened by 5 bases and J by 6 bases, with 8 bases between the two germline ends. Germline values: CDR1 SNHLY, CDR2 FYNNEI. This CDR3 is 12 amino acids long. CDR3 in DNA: TGTGCCAGCAGTTGGGACACTCAGCCCCAGCATTTT. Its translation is CASSWDTQPQHF.

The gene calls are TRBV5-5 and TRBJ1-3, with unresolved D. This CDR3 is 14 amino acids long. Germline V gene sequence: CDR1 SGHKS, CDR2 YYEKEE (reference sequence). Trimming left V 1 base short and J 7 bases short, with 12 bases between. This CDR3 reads CASSLLGRTNTIYF. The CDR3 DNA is TGTGCCAGCAGCTTGTTAGGGCGGACTAACACCATATATTTT.

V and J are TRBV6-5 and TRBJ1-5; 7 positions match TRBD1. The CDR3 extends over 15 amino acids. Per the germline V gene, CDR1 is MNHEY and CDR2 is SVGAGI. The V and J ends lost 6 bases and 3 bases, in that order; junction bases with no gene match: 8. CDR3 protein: CASSFLGTVNQPQHF. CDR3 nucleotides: TGTGCCAGCAGCTTCCTGGGGACAGTCAATCAGCCCCAGCATTTT.

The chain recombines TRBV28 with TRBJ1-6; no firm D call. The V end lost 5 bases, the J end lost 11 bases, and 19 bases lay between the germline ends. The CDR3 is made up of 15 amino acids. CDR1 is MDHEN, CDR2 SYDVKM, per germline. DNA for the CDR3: TGTGCCAGCAGTCCGAGCGGGCTGGGAGTGGCACCCCTCCACTTT. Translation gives CASSPSGLGVAPLHF.

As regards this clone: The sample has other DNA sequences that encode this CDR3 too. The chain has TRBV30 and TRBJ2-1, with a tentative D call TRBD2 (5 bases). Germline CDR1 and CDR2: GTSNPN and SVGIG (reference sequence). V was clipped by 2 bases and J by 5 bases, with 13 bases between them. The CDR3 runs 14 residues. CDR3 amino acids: CAWSPGLPHNEQFF. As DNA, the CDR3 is TGTGCCTGGAGTCCCGGACTTCCTCACAATGAGCAGTTCTTC.

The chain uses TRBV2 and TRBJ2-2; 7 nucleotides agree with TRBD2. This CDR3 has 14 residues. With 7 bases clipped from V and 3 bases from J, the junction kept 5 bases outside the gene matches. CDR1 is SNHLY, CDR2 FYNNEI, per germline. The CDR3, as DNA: TGTGCCAGCACCGCTAGCGGATACACCGGGGAGCTGTTTTTT. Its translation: CASTASGYTGELFF.

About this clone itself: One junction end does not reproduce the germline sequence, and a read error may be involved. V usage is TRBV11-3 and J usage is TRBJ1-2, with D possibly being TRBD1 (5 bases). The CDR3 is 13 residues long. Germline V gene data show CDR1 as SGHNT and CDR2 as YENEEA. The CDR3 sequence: CASSLDSKTVRAF. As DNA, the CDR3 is TGTGCCAGCAGCTTAGATAGTAAGACAGTACGCGCCTTC.

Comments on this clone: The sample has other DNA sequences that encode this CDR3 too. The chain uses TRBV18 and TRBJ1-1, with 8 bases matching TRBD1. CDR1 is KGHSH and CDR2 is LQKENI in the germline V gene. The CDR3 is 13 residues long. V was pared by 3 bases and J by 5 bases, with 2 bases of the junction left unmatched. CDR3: CASSPQGATEAFF. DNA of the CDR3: TGTGCCAGCTCACCTCAGGGGGCAACTGAAGCTTTCTTT.

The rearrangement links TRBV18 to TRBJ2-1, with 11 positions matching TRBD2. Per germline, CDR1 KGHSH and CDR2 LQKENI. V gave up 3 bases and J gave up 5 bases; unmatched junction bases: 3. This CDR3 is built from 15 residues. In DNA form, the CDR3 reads TGTGCCAGCTCACCTTTACTAGCGGGGGACAATGAGCAGTTCTTC. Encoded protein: CASSPLLAGDNEQFF. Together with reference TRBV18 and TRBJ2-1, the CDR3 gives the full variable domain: NAGVMQNPRHLVRRRGQEARLRCSPMKGHSHVYWYRQLPEEGLKFMVYLQKENIIDESGMPKERFSAEFPKEGPSILRIQQVVRGDSAAYFCASSPLLAGDNEQFFGPGTRLTVL.

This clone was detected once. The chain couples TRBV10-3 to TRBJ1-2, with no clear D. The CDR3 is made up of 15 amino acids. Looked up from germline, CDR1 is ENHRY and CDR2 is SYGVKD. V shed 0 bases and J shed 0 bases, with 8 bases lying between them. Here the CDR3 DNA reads TGTGCCATCAGTGAGTCGCCGGGTGCTAACTATGGCTACACCTTC. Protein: CAISESPGANYGYTF.

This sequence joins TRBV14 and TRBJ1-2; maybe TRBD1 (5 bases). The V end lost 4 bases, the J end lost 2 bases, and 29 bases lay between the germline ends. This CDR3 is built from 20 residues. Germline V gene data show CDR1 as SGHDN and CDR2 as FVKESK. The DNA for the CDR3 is TGTGCCAGCAGCCCAGGCCCTTTACAGGTCCAAAGTTTGGTAAACTATGGCTACACCTTC. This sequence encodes CASSPGPLQVQSLVNYGYTF.

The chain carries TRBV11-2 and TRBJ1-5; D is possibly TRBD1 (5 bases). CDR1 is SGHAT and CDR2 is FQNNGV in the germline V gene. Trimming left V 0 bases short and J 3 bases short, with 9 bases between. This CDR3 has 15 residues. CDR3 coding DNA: TGTGCCAGCAGCTTAGAATCAGGGAACAATCAGCCCCAGCATTTT. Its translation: CASSLESGNNQPQHF.

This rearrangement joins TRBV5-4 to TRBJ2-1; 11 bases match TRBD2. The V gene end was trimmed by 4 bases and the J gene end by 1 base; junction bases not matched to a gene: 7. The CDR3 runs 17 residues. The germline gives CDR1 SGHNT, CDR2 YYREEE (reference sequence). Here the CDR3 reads CASSPTSGSSSYNEQFF. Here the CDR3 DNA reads TGTGCCAGCAGCCCAACTAGCGGGAGTTCTTCCTACAATGAGCAGTTCTTC.

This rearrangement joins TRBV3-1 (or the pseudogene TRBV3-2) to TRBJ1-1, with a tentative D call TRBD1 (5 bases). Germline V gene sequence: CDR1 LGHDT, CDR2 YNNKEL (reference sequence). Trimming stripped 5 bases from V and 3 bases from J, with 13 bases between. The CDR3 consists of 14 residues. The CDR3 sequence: CASSSTDSDTEAFF. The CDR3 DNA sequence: TGTGCCAGCAGCTCTACCGACAGCGACACTGAAGCTTTCTTT.

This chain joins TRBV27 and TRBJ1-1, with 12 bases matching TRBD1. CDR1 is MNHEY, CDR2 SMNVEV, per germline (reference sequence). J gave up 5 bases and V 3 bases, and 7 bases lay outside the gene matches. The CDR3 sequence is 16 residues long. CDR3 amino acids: CASSLGQGAGGTEAFF. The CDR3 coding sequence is TGTGCCAGCAGTTTGGGACAGGGGGCAGGGGGTACTGAAGCTTTCTTT.

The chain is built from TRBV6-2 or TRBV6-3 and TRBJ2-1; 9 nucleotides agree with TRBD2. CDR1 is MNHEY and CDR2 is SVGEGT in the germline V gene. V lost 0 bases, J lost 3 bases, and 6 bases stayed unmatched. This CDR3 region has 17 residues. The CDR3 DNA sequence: TGTGCCAGCAGTTACTCTGGGCTAGCGGGAATCTACAATGAGCAGTTCTTC. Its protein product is CASSYSGLAGIYNEQFF.

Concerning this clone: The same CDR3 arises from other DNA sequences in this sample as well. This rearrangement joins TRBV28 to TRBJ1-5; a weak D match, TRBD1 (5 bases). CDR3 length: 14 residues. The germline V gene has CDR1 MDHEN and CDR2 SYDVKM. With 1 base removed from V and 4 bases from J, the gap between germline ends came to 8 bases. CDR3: CASSLLSGNQPQHF. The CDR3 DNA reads TGTGCCAGCAGTTTATTGTCAGGGAATCAGCCCCAGCATTTT.

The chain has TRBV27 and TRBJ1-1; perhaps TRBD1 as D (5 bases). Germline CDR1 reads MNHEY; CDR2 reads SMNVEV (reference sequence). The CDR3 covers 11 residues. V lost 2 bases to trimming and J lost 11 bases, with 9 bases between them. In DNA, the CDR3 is TGTGCCAGCAGTTTAGGGGCTATCGCTTTCTTT. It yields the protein CASSLGAIAFF.